The text below deals with one T cell receptor beta chain. This table comes from immunoSEQ multiplex PCR, and its TCRdb copy is limited to in-frame clones, with some not included. The sample holds fewer than 250,000 clones, around four fifths seen once. This entry belongs to a study of blood T cell repertoires in COVID-19. Overall study context: T cells, B-cell-depleted T cells, or PBMCs provided the cDNA or gDNA that served as material.

V was trimmed by 3 bases and J by 2 bases, leaving 16 bases between them. CDR3 length: 17 residues. The germline CDR1 and CDR2 sequences are SEHNR and FQNEAQ (reference sequence). Sequencing used peripheral blood. The receptor was isolated from a man aged 55-75 years with COVID-19, enrolled during active disease. The V gene is TRBV7-9, the J gene TRBJ1-4; D might be TRBD1 (6 bases). The CDR3 is CASSFGTGPVTNEKLFF. The CDR3 DNA reads as TGTGCCAGCAGCTTCGGAACAGGGCCTGTCACTAATGAAAAACTGTTTTTT.